The rows below give T cell receptor beta chains drawn from one sample of a study of T cell responses to AZD1222 COVID-19 vaccine. Method: immunoSEQ multiplex PCR; TCRdb's copy keeps in-frame clones and lacks some. The table has 150,000 to 200,000 clones, roughly 92% seen once. The starting material was peripheral blood, obtained 28 days after the second AZD1222 dose. Source of these receptors: an adult who received the AZD1222 COVID-19 vaccine. Both conserved end residues are part of each CDR3. D genes are given only for firm matches.

d_gene | v_gene | CDR3aa
TRBD2 | TRBV29-1 | CSVVRGLAGEGEQYF
. | TRBV21-1 | CASSKETGLAGASSYNEQFF
. | TRBV5-6 | CASSLAAAYGYTF
TRBD1 | TRBV4-3 | CASSQDPPSGQYSYEQYF
. | TRBV6-2/TRBV6-3 | CASSRPTGPYEQYF
TRBD2 | TRBV7-2 | CASSPLGLDYNEQFF
. | TRBV7-8 | CASSPPEVGAPPYNEQFF
. | TRBV6-5 | CASRMGLYSNQPQHF
TRBD2 | TRBV29-1 | CSVAQRLAINEQYF
TRBD1 | TRBV2 | CASSSPGTGDTEAFF
. | TRBV5-1 | CASTTGPGNTIYF
. | TRBV3-1/TRBV3-2 | CASSQIEDTQYF
. | TRBV7-6 | CASSLGVWGAKDTQYF
TRBD2 | TRBV27 | CASSLAGAPRDEQFF
. | TRBV29-1 | CSVVSWGNEQYF
. | TRBV27 | CASRDPGRGYEQYF
. | TRBV27 | CASSATGTDFYRISPLHF
TRBD1 | TRBV24-1 | CATSEGTGAYYGYTF
. | TRBV6-1 | CASSEVMQGGWSNEQFF
. | TRBV7-2 | CASSSGQLNEKLFF
. | TRBV9 | CASSVDGGKDTQYF
TRBD1 | TRBV5-6 | CASSPSTGFNYGYTF
. | TRBV11-2 | CASSSSYEQFF
TRBD2 | TRBV11-2 | CASMIGTSGPKQFF
. | TRBV25-1 | CASSEYGTSYEQYF
TRBD1 | TRBV2 | CASSEGGQAFYEQYF
. | TRBV10-3 | CAISESQNYGYTF
TRBD1 | TRBV28 | CASSLRTGASGYTF
TRBD1 | TRBV30 | CAWIPGGSYGYTF
. | TRBV4-1 | CASSQEARYGYTF
. | TRBV18 | CASSTYSAGETQYF
. | TRBV6-5 | CASSYSGGRGDSPLHF
. | TRBV5-1 | CASSLDGRGYGYTF
. | TRBV5-1 | CASSWQGGYNEQFF
TRBD1 | TRBV27 | CASSADRESSYEQYF
TRBD1 | TRBV20-1 | CSASSDRVLNEQFF
TRBD2 | TRBV6-5 | CASSYAGLAGFEQYF
. | TRBV19 | CASSISLDSLGGYTF
. | TRBV11-3 | CASSLGRQHTDTQYF
. | TRBV4-2 | CASSQASPRVPEGEQFF